This T cell receptor (beta chain) was sequenced during a study of cytomegalovirus exposure and HLA in healthy donors. J gave up 11 bases and V 8 bases, and 13 bases lay outside the gene matches. Germline lookup yields CDR1 MDHEN and CDR2 SYDVKM. CDR3 length: 15 amino acids. As to this clone: What it binds is not known.

Vbeta (60) and Jbeta (13) primers were used in the PCR. Sequenced by immunoSEQ multiplex PCR; TCRdb stores in-frame clones only, minus some. The table lists just over 200,000 clones, roughly 70% of them singletons, with approximately 2.5% in the top ten. Whole-study findings and limits: Within the data, a cluster of highly shared sequence variants was likely a sequencing artifact. Some V segments could not be told apart, so they were left out, TRBV6-2 and TRBV6-3 among them.

Sequencing used PBMCs. The receptor's source is a man aged 35 to 55 in good health and CMV-seropositive. The gene calls are TRBV28 and TRBJ1-6; 9 bases map to TRBD1. The CDR3 sequence is CASYSPGQGVAPLHF. As DNA, the CDR3 is TGTGCCAGCTACTCCCCGGGACAGGGAGTAGCACCCCTCCACTTT.